This TCR beta chain appears in the sequencing data of a study of blood T cell repertoires in COVID-19. Study in general: Samples representing acute and convalescent COVID-19 were sourced from the United States, Italy and Spain.

The CDR3 sequence is 14 residues long. The V gene lost 6 bases and the J gene lost 3 bases, with 15 bases spanning the gap. Germline V gene sequence: CDR1 ENHRY, CDR2 SYGVKD. Per the original methods: Amplifying reference gene primers gave estimates of nucleated cell counts. Data came from immunoSEQ multiplex PCR; TCRdb stores just in-frame clones and leaves some out. D and trimming were read from the DNA, whereas the V and J calls and clone size are those reported in that table. The table shows approximately 130,000 clones, with about 83% occurring only once. The TCR originated in a human donor in a cohort sampled during active COVID-19. The J gene is TRBJ2-7, the V gene TRBV10-3, with D possibly being TRBD2 (6 bases). Input material: peripheral blood. Here the CDR3 reads CAIRSSGGSYEQYF. For the CDR3, the DNA is TGTGCCATCAGGAGTTCTGGAGGGAGCTACGAGCAGTACTTC.